This T cell receptor beta chain was documented in a study of T cell repertoires in cytomegalovirus infection. Broader study findings: It was HLA-C-restricted CMV-specific TCR beta clonotypes that dominated the response ex vivo.

TCRdb re-derived calls from the reads in MiXCR, one entry per CDR3 protein. The data show roughly 920,000 distinct CDR3 sequences, with roughly 30% seen just once and about 14% held by the top ten. On this clonotype itself: Its antigen is unidentified.

The V gene's germline CDR1 is LNHDA and CDR2 SQIVND (reference sequence). The junction had 5 bases not matched to a gene; V was cut back by 8 bases and J by 4 bases. This CDR3 comprises 13 residues. Here the sequenced sample was cultured CD8+ T cells from PBMCs, taken from culture after CMV antigen stimulation. The chain has TRBV19 and TRBJ1-2, with TRBD1 matching 9 bases. This clonotype was sampled from a human donor in good health (CMV status not recorded). Some clones in this sample may be carry-over from other donors' samples. The CDR3 here is CASWTGEIYGYTF. DNA of the CDR3: TGTGCCAGTTGGACAGGGGAGATCTATGGCTACACCTTC.